The entry that follows covers one T cell receptor beta chain sequence. The data stem from a study of blood T cell repertoires in COVID-19. About the research overall: Sites across the United States, Italy and Spain contributed samples from acute and convalescent COVID-19. The cDNA or gDNA used as material had been derived from T cells, B-cell-depleted T cells, or PBMCs.

The length of the CDR3 is 14 residues. From germline, CDR1 is MNHEY and CDR2 SMNVEV (reference sequence). The V end was cut by 6 bases, the J end by 3 bases, with 9 bases between. Per the authors' pipeline: The assay estimated nucleated cells by amplifying reference gene primers. Assay used: immunoSEQ multiplex PCR; TCRdb lists only in-frame clones, some missing. The V and J calls and clone size were taken over from that table, and D and trimming were inferred from the DNA. Of fewer than 350,000 clones in the sample, about 86% were seen once. The chain has TRBV27 and TRBJ1-6; D gene unclear. Sequenced input: peripheral blood. The TCR sequence derives from a woman aged 25 to 45 who had recovered from COVID-19. The CDR3 region is CASSSQNYNSPLHF. The CDR3, as DNA: TGTGCCAGCAGCTCACAGAACTATAATTCACCCCTCCACTTT.